The TCR beta chain described here comes from a study of identical twins. General study findings and limits: It was out-of-frame TCR alpha sharing in monozygotic twins that models underestimated. For cord blood, abundant beta clonotypes had fewer insertions, unlike memory repertoires, which showed none.

Everyone who donated was a healthy Caucasian. This clonotype was detected a few times. Its antigen is not known. TCRdb passed the 5' RACE reads through MiXCR, listing each CDR3 protein once. This table holds 500,000 or so distinct CDR3 sequences, 12% to 15% found once. CDR1 is MDHEN and CDR2 is SYDVKM in the germline V gene. The CDR3 runs 15 residues. The J segment lost 6 bases and the V segment lost 7 bases, leaving 10 bases of the junction unmatched. This same sample was also part of a study on yellow fever vaccine responses in identical twins. That work adds: Reports say the vaccine T cell response in twins looked partly convergent and partly personalized.

The V and J genes are TRBV28 and TRBJ2-1; 9 bases are a match to TRBD2. This clonotype was sampled from a woman in her late teens or twenties in good health. The sequencing sample was made of CD4+ T cells sorted from blood. CDR3: CASTSAGGPVNEQFF. CDR3 DNA: TGTGCCAGCACCTCGGCGGGGGGGCCGGTCAATGAGCAGTTCTTC.